This record covers a single T cell receptor (beta chain). Antigen: not known. The data originate from a study of beta chain features in type 1 diabetes. Findings and caveats of the study: Junctions at VDJ sites from type 1 diabetes patients had fewer insertions and more deletions. Shortening of TCRB CDR3s, moderate but significant, appeared in all four CD4+ subsets of Type 1 diabetes patients.

Expressed TCRB transcripts were sequenced after all isolated RNA was converted to cDNA. The method was immunoSEQ multiplex PCR; TCRdb's version includes in-frame clones alone and lacks a portion of them. This table holds under 950,000 clones, roughly a sixth found once. Germline V gene lookup returns CDR1 MNHEY and CDR2 SMNVEV (reference sequence). Between the trimmed V and J ends, which lost 5 bases and 1 base, there was a span of 9 bases. This CDR3 comprises 15 residues. The chain combines TRBV27 with TRBJ2-6; D remains ambiguous. Sequenced: naive CD4+ T cells from blood. The TCR comes from a woman younger than 35 in good health. CDR3 residues: CASSPSRSGANVLTF. The CDR3 DNA reads as TGTGCCAGCAGTCCCTCGAGATCTGGGGCCAACGTCCTGACTTTC.